Listed below are T cell receptor beta chains from one sample, sequenced in a study of T cell responses to AZD1222 COVID-19 vaccine. Data came from immunoSEQ multiplex PCR; TCRdb stores just in-frame clones and leaves some out. The sample holds about 100,000 clones, about 93% seen once. The sequencing used peripheral blood, collected on day 0 of AZD1222 vaccination. These receptors all stem from an adult in good health. Each CDR3 is given with its conserved first and last residue. D genes are given only for firm matches. Size is omitted from some rows. Given values are once, few, many or a class for expanded clones.

J gene	V gene	clone size	D gene	CDR3 DNA	CDR3 protein
TRBJ1-3	TRBV29-1	.	.	TGCAGCGTTGGATCTGGAAACACCATATATTTT	CSVGSGNTIYF
TRBJ2-7	TRBV14	.	.	TGTGCCAGCAGCCAAGGTACAGGTCTCTACGAGCAGTACTTC	CASSQGTGLYEQYF
TRBJ2-7	TRBV25-1	.	TRBD1	TGTGCCAGCAGTGTTACCGGGACAGGGACCTACGAGCAGTACTTC	CASSVTGTGTYEQYF
TRBJ1-2	TRBV27	once	TRBD1	TGTGCCAGCAGTTCAGCAGGGGGCGCAAACTATGGCTACACCTTC	CASSSAGGANYGYTF
TRBJ1-6	TRBV5-6	.	.	TGTGCCAGCAGCCACGGGAGGAGCTCCTATAATTCACCCCTCCACTTT	CASSHGRSSYNSPLHF
TRBJ2-2	TRBV25-1	.	TRBD1	TGTGCCAGCCGGACAGGGCCCGGGGAGCTGTTTTTT	CASRTGPGELFF
TRBJ2-3	TRBV6-5	once	.	TGTGCCAGCAGTATCTCCCAGGGGGGTACAGATACGCAGTATTTT	CASSISQGGTDTQYF
TRBJ2-7	TRBV27	once	TRBD2	TGTGCCAGCAGTATCCTAGCGGGAGGTAGATACGAGCAGTACTTC	CASSILAGGRYEQYF
TRBJ1-3	TRBV7-2	once	.	TGTGCCAGCAGCTTAGTGGGGCAGGTTAACTCTGGAAACACCATATATTTT	CASSLVGQVNSGNTIYF
TRBJ1-2	TRBV11-2	.	TRBD1	TGTGCCAGCAGCCCAAGCCCCCGACAGGGCCCATACTATGGCTACACCTTC	CASSPSPRQGPYYGYTF
TRBJ2-2	TRBV7-9	.	TRBD1	TGTGCCAGCACTCTCCCTTTGACAGGGGGCACCGGGGAGCTGTTTTTT	CASTLPLTGGTGELFF
TRBJ1-6	TRBV3-1/TRBV3-2	.	TRBD1	TGTGCCAGCAGCCGGGACAGGGGAGGGTCACCCCTCCACTTT	CASSRDRGGSPLHF
TRBJ2-6	TRBV7-9	.	TRBD2	TGTGCCAGCAGTTCGCGACTAGCGGGAGTAGCTGGGGCCAACGTCCTGACTTTC	CASSSRLAGVAGANVLTF
TRBJ2-1	TRBV21-1	.	.	TGTGCCAGCGCCCCCCCACGACTCAACAATGAGCAGTTCTTC	CASAPPRLNNEQFF
TRBJ2-2	TRBV27	.	TRBD1	TGTGCCAGCAGTTTCAGACAGGGTGGCACCGGGGAGCTGTTTTTT	CASSFRQGGTGELFF
TRBJ1-2	TRBV19	.	.	TGTGCCAGTACCCCAGGCCCAGACGGCGACTATGGCTACACCTTC	CASTPGPDGDYGYTF
TRBJ1-2	TRBV10-1	.	.	TGCGCCAGCAGTGCCGGCAGAAGCTATGGCTACACCTTC	CASSAGRSYGYTF
TRBJ1-1	TRBV12-3/TRBV12-4	.	.	TGTGCCAGCAGTTTAGACGGATACACTGAAGCTTTCTTT	CASSLDGYTEAFF
TRBJ2-1	TRBV5-4	.	.	TGTGCCAGCAGCTCCTTCGGGTCCCCCAATGAGCAGTTCTTC	CASSSFGSPNEQFF
TRBJ2-1	TRBV19	.	.	TGTGCCAAGTGGACGGTTACTTCGAATGAGCAGTTCTTC	CAKWTVTSNEQFF
TRBJ2-3	TRBV18	.	.	TGTGCCAGCTCACCATTACTTTCAAACACAGATACGCAGTATTTT	CASSPLLSNTDTQYF
TRBJ2-3	TRBV15	.	.	TGTGCCACCAGCAGAGAGGTGGGAAATACGCAGTATTTT	CATSREVGNTQYF
TRBJ1-6	TRBV7-2	.	.	TGTGCCAGCAGCTTAGATGGGGCGCCGAATAATTCACCCCTCCACTTT	CASSLDGAPNNSPLHF
TRBJ2-1	TRBV11-2	.	TRBD2	TGTGCCAGCAGCTTAGATAACAGCGGGAGGGGAGAGAATGAGCAGTTCTTC	CASSLDNSGRGENEQFF
TRBJ1-2	TRBV9	.	.	TGTGCCAGCAGCAGGGGTAACTATGGCTACACCTTC	CASSRGNYGYTF
TRBJ2-7	TRBV7-9	.	TRBD2	TGTGCCAGCCGACTAGCGGGAGTCGAGCAGTACTTC	CASRLAGVEQYF
TRBJ2-2	TRBV6-1	.	TRBD1	TGTGCCAGCAGTGGGGGACAGTTTATATTAACCACCGGGGAGCTGTTTTTT	CASSGGQFILTTGELFF
TRBJ1-3	TRBV12-3/TRBV12-4	.	.	TGTGCCAGCAGTTTGGGGGGAGACAACACCATATATTTT	CASSLGGDNTIYF
TRBJ1-2	TRBV2	.	.	TGTGCCAGCAGTGATCAACCTTGGGGCTACACCTTC	CASSDQPWGYTF
TRBJ1-1	TRBV19	.	.	TGTGCCAGTAGGAACTTTGGGGGCACTGAAGCTTTCTTT	CASRNFGGTEAFF
TRBJ1-2	TRBV18	.	.	TGTGCCAGCTCACCCACAGAGAACTATGGCTACACCTTC	CASSPTENYGYTF
TRBJ1-5	TRBV23-1	.	.	TGCGCCAGCAGTCAGGTTTGCGAGGGAGGGGACAGCAATCAGCCCCAGCATTTT	CASSQVCEGGDSNQPQHF
TRBJ1-2	TRBV28	.	TRBD1	TGTGCCAGCATTCCCCCCAGGGGGGGCCGCTATGGCTACACCTTC	CASIPPRGGRYGYTF
TRBJ1-6	TRBV28	.	.	TGTGCCAGCAGTCAAAATCACGCGAGCTCCTATAATTCACCCCTCCACTTT	CASSQNHASSYNSPLHF
TRBJ2-5	TRBV5-1	.	.	TGCGCCAGCAGCTTGGCCCGCCAGGGGCTCGTGAGGCAAGAGACCCAGTACTTC	CASSLARQGLVRQETQYF
TRBJ2-2	TRBV7-9	.	.	TGTGCCAGCAGCTGGAGTAGCCTGTACGGCGGGGAGCTGTTTTTT	CASSWSSLYGGELFF
TRBJ2-1	TRBV11-3	.	TRBD1	TGTGCCAGCAGCCTCCAGGGGGCCAATGAGCAGTTCTTC	CASSLQGANEQFF
TRBJ2-1	TRBV6-5	.	TRBD2	TGTGCCAGCAGCCCGGGACTAACGACCTACAATGAGCAGTTCTTC	CASSPGLTTYNEQFF